This T cell receptor (beta chain) was profiled in a study of T cell repertoires in cytomegalovirus infection. Study context: From public TCR beta signatures came an indication of both CMV infection and matching HLA type.

Study conclusions and caveats: Within the response measured ex vivo, HLA-C-restricted CMV-specific TCR beta clonotypes were dominant.

The CDR3 length is 13 residues. Trimming took off 10 bases at V and 4 bases at J, with 16 bases between the two ends. CDR1 is WSHSY and CDR2 is SAAADI in the germline V gene. Comments on this clonotype: Its cognate antigen is unknown.

TCRdb analysed the reads with MiXCR anew, one entry per CDR3 protein. The repertoire holds fewer than 950,000 distinct CDR3 sequences, with about 30% as singletons. The source was cultured CD8+ T cells from PBMCs, collected from culture after CMV antigen stimulation. The chain employs TRBV10-2 and TRBJ1-2; D not resolved. This receptor was identified in a human donor in good health (CMV status not recorded). Some clones in this sample may be carry-over from other donors' samples. The CDR3 DNA follows: TGCGCCAACAAAACTAAAGAAAGCTATGGCTACACCTTC. It specifies CANKTKESYGYTF.